Reported below is one T cell receptor beta chain. It lacks a known antigen. No base quality values were provided; no much bigger clone lies one nucleotide off. The sample's time point label, in plain terms: about 28 days (+/-7) after the second vaccine dose. AZD1222 recipients given second doses at about 4 weeks or at about 12 weeks were pooled, since spike-specific TCR depth and breadth were not found to differ between the two schedules. Samples from vaccinated people were obtained from the UK trials COV001 and COV002, which included a single-blind randomized controlled phase 2/3 trial of AZD1222 (ChAdOx1 nCoV-19) in healthy adults. For TCRbeta chain sequencing, PBMC samples were collected from trial participants at day 0 and at day 28 after the second dose. The sample belongs to a study of T cell responses to AZD1222 COVID-19 vaccine (dated by TCRdb to about 2021). The study in broad terms: TCR sequencing was performed for 230 to 250 trial participants, of whom around 200 were given two doses of AZD1222 and 26 were given two doses of MenACWY control vaccine. Enrollment into the trials was organized by age into subgroups of 18-55, 56-69 and 70-plus years, and those subgroups contained roughly 150, 30 and 60 TCR-sequenced participants, respectively. The investigation overall reported the following: Spike-specific TCR breadth and depth rose significantly after two AZD1222 doses compared with day 0 and with MenACWY recipients. Only five or six AZD1222 recipients were SARS-CoV-2 seropositive at baseline, limiting conclusions about previously exposed vaccinees. Epitopes outside the regions mutated in the B.1.351 and B.1.1.7 variants were reportedly recognized by nearly half of the unique spike-specific TCRs. The whole spike protein was spanned by vaccine-associated CD4 TCRs, and dominant responses were seen in regions 160-218 and 743-854. The 56-69-year group was small, and its depth increase did not reach significance, likely because of low power. No day 14 peak-response samples were available, so repertoires were characterized only after the peak T cell response. Participants were mostly white British and included more females than males, and it was suggested by the authors that clonal diversity may have been underestimated.

The CDR3 regions of human TCRbeta chains were subjected to immunosequencing. The authors' pipeline ran thus. Repertoire TCRs were matched against a reference library of SARS-CoV-2-specific TCRs generated with the MIRA antigen-specificity platform. Breadth was defined as the fraction of unique TCRs that were SARS-CoV-2-associated. Depth was defined as the fraction of total T cells that were SARS-CoV-2-associated. Each spike-specific TCR was assigned to its reactive spike region and to a CD4 or CD8 class using the MIRA data. Log10-transformed breadth and depth values were compared by one-way ANOVA with Sidak's multiple comparisons tests. TCRdb stores this immuneACCESS table with in-frame sequences only. Part of the clones is absent; in the studies checked, under half of the shortfall reflects unresolved V genes, and no reason is known for the rest. For V, J and clone size, that table is used; D and trimming come from the DNA. The sample records more than 95,000 clones, 88% of which are singletons. Of the sample, roughly 3.8% is held by the ten largest clones.

Material: peripheral blood, obtained 28 days after the second AZD1222 dose. The source is an adult who received the AZD1222 COVID-19 vaccine.

The DNA sequence reads TGTGCCAGCGGTGCACCACACGCCGGTGTAGAGACCCAGTACTTC. This codes for CASGAPHAGVETQYF. The chain uses TRBV9 and TRBJ2-5; the D gene cannot be named for sure. Reading from cysteine to phenylalanine, the CDR3 counts 15 amino acids. Here the CDR3 DNA is all that survives: 45 bases in frame from base 1. V loses 7 bases of germline sequence and J loses 4 bases, and the interval between the two ends is 20 bases. The germline V gene yields SGDLS for CDR1 and YYNGEE for CDR2.